A single sample is the source of the 26 T cell receptor beta chains below, sequenced in a study of blood T cell repertoires in COVID-19. Profiled with immunoSEQ multiplex PCR; TCRdb holds only in-frame clones, not every one. The sample yields over 110,000 clones, approximately 87% seen once. The source material was PBMCs or T cells enriched from blood (not recorded which). The receptors shown here come from a man between 50 and 59 years old in a cohort exposed to, infected with or recovered from COVID-19 (not recorded which).

CDR3: CASSIDKGGGQETQYF. The CDR3 DNA is TGTGCCAGTAGTATAGATAAGGGGGGGGGACAAGAGACCCAGTACTTC. The genes are TRBV19 and TRBJ2-5, with D possibly TRBD2 on 7 matching bases. Trimming removed 0 bases from V and 2 bases from J, with 13 bases in between. This CDR3 region has 16 residues. The germline V gene has CDR1 LNHDA and CDR2 SQIVND (reference sequence).

This CDR3 is CASSIGRLAGDEQFF. CDR3 nucleotides: TGTGCCAGTAGTATAGGGAGACTAGCGGGTGATGAGCAGTTCTTC. This chain uses TRBV19 with TRBJ2-1, with 10 bases lining up with TRBD2. Germline V gene data show CDR1 as LNHDA and CDR2 as SQIVND (reference sequence). With 1 base clipped from V and 8 bases from J, the junction kept 5 bases outside the gene matches. This CDR3 contains 15 residues.

This rearrangement joins TRBV5-1 to TRBJ1-2; no firm D call. This CDR3 is 15 amino acids long. Germline CDR1 SGHRS, CDR2 YFSETQ. Trimming cost V 0 bases and J 6 bases, with 15 bases left between them. The CDR3 loop is CASSLERSTGNGYTF. The CDR3 region has the DNA TGCGCCAGCAGCTTGGAAAGATCCACGGGAAATGGCTACACCTTC.

This clone was seen a handful of times. This chain links TRBV30 with TRBJ1-1; 9 bases are a match to TRBD1. Per germline, CDR1 GTSNPN and CDR2 SVGIG (reference sequence). The junction had 5 bases not matched to a gene; V was cut back by 3 bases and J by 0 bases. The CDR3 is made up of 15 amino acids. This chain's CDR3 is CAWRRRTGVNTEAFF. The CDR3, as DNA: TGTGCCTGGAGGAGAAGGACAGGGGTGAACACTGAAGCTTTCTTT. Drawing the rest from reference TRBV30 and TRBJ1-1, the complete variable domain is SQTIHQWPATLVQPVGSPLSLECTVEGTSNPNLYWYRQAAGRGLQLLFYSVGIGQISSEVPQNLSASRPQDRQFILSSKKLLLSDSGFYLCAWRRRTGVNTEAFFGQGTRLTVV.

J is TRBJ2-7 and V is TRBV7-9, with 10 bases that match TRBD2. Germline loops: CDR1 SEHNR, CDR2 FQNEAQ (reference sequence). The CDR3 length is 15 residues. V shed 6 bases, J shed 3 bases, and the junction held 8 bases outside the gene matches. CDR3 nucleotides: TGTGCCAGCAGTCATACTAGCGGGGTGTTCTACGAGCAGTACTTC. Its translation: CASSHTSGVFYEQYF.

This chain links TRBV19 with TRBJ1-1, with 8 bases aligning to TRBD1. V was pared by 6 bases and J by 5 bases, with 5 bases of the junction left unmatched. The CDR3 is 13 amino acids. Germline V gene data show CDR1 as LNHDA and CDR2 as SQIVND (reference sequence). The CDR3 DNA reads as TGTGCCAGTAGCCGACAGGGGCGGACTGAAGCTTTCTTT. Its translation: CASSRQGRTEAFF.

The V and J genes are TRBV3-1 (or the pseudogene TRBV3-2) and TRBJ1-5, with D possibly TRBD1 on 5 matching bases. V gave up 1 base and J gave up 3 bases, with 10 bases separating them. The CDR3 length is 15 residues. CDR1 is LGHDT, CDR2 YNNKEL, per germline (reference sequence). The CDR3 sequence is CASSQGGAVNQPQHF. CDR3 coding DNA: TGTGCCAGCAGCCAAGGTGGGGCCGTCAATCAGCCCCAGCATTTT.

The V and J genes are TRBV7-9 and TRBJ2-1; the D gene is possibly TRBD2 (6 bases). Trimming removed 2 bases at V and 3 bases at J, with 14 bases between. The CDR3 spans 16 residues. The germline gives CDR1 SEHNR, CDR2 FQNEAQ (reference sequence). This CDR3 is CASSLIGGSLYNEQFF. The CDR3, as DNA: TGTGCCAGCAGCTTAATTGGGGGGTCTCTCTACAATGAGCAGTTCTTC.

V usage is TRBV28 and J usage is TRBJ2-6; 11 nucleotides match TRBD2. Germline V gene sequence: CDR1 MDHEN, CDR2 SYDVKM. This CDR3 is 15 amino acids long. V lost 6 bases, J lost 3 bases, and 1 base stayed unmatched. DNA for the CDR3: TGTGCCAGCAGCCTAGCGGGAGGTGGGGCCAACGTCCTGACTTTC. Translating gives CASSLAGGGANVLTF.

The chain links TRBV11-2 to TRBJ2-3; 11 nucleotides align to TRBD2. V shed 5 bases, J shed 6 bases, and the junction held 7 bases outside the gene matches. Germline values: CDR1 SGHAT, CDR2 FQNNGV. The CDR3 length is 15 residues. The CDR3 protein is CASSLTSGAGDTQYF. DNA of the CDR3: TGTGCCAGCAGCCTGACTAGCGGGGCAGGGGATACGCAGTATTTT.

This clone was counted between two and nine times. This chain links TRBV19 with TRBJ2-7; 10 bases match TRBD2. Germline CDR1 reads LNHDA; CDR2 reads SQIVND (reference sequence). V shed 6 bases and J 4 bases; nucleotides not matched to a gene: 6. This CDR3 is built from 14 residues. This CDR3 reads CASSRAGGIYEQYF. For the CDR3, the DNA is TGTGCCAGTAGCCGAGCGGGGGGGATTTACGAGCAGTACTTC.

The chain recombines TRBV12-5 with TRBJ2-2; 12 nucleotides agree with TRBD2. From germline, CDR1 is LGHNT and CDR2 FRNRAP. This CDR3 has 16 amino acids. V trimming: 6 bases; J trimming: 7 bases; junction bases outside the gene matches: 9. As DNA, the CDR3 is TGTGCTAGTGGACCCACTAGCGGGGGGCTGGGCGGGGAGCTGTTTTTT. It is translated as CASGPTSGGLGGELFF.

The chain employs TRBV5-1 and TRBJ2-2; perhaps TRBD1 as D (5 bases). The V gene's germline CDR1 is SGHRS and CDR2 YFSETQ. Trimming took 0 bases from V and 0 from J, leaving 9 bases between them. The CDR3 loop spans 16 amino acids. Written as DNA, the CDR3 is TGCGCCAGCAGCTTGGGGGGCAGCGCGAACACCGGGGAGCTGTTTTTT. Encoded protein: CASSLGGSANTGELFF.

The chain employs TRBV5-1 and TRBJ1-3, with D perhaps matching TRBD1 (6 bases). Germline V lookup: CDR1 SGHRS, CDR2 YFSETQ. CDR3 size: 20 residues. V was pared by 0 bases and J by 0 bases, with 22 bases between. This chain's CDR3 is CASSLVPGHPTLHSGNTIYF. The DNA of the CDR3 is TGCGCCAGCAGCTTGGTACCGGGACATCCGACCCTTCACTCTGGAAACACCATATATTTT.

In its sample, this clone was seen a few times. Here the CDR3 reads CASSRPGQVYEQYF. CDR3 sequence (DNA): TGTGCCAGTAGTAGGCCGGGACAGGTTTACGAGCAGTACTTC. The rearrangement links TRBV19 to TRBJ2-7; 8 bases fit TRBD1. The CDR3 has 14 amino acids. V dropped 4 bases and J dropped 4; count of bases not matched to a gene: 6. Germline V gives CDR1 LNHDA, CDR2 SQIVND (reference sequence).

This clone came up once. At one end the junction does not follow the germline gene, possibly because of a read error. V and J are TRBV5-5 and TRBJ1-2; no reliable D call. CDR3 length: 16 residues. CDR1 is SGHKS, CDR2 YYEKEE, per germline (reference sequence). CDR3 sequence reads: CASRLGEGLDPYGYTF. CDR3 coding DNA: TGTGCCAGCAGATTGGGTGAGGGTCTGGACCCCTATGGCTACACCTTC.

The chain carries TRBV2 and TRBJ1-2, with D perhaps TRBD1 (5 bases). The V and J ends lost 7 bases and 8 bases respectively, with 8 bases between them. The germline gives CDR1 SNHLY, CDR2 FYNNEI. This CDR3 is built from 10 residues. The CDR3, as DNA: TGTGCCAGCACAGGGTCCGGCTACACCTTC. It is translated as CASTGSGYTF.

The genes are TRBV2 and TRBJ1-2; TRBD1 matches 7 bases. The J segment lost 5 bases and the V segment lost 3 bases, leaving 12 bases of the junction unmatched. Germline assignment: CDR1 SNHLY and CDR2 FYNNEI. The CDR3 is 16 residues long. As DNA, the CDR3 is TGTGCCAGCAGTGATTTTTCCGTGGCAGGGGGGTATGGCTACACCTTC. Protein: CASSDFSVAGGYGYTF.

The rearrangement joins TRBV12-3 or TRBV12-4 to TRBJ2-5; D might be TRBD1 (6 bases). The CDR3 sequence is 13 residues long. Trimming removed 3 bases at V and 5 bases at J, with 10 bases between. The CDR3 nucleotides are TGTGCCAGCAGTTTGCAGGGGCTTGAGACCCAGTACTTC. Amino acid sequence: CASSLQGLETQYF.

This rearrangement joins TRBV6-2 or TRBV6-3 to TRBJ1-1; 10 bases fit TRBD1. CDR3 length: 14 residues. V lost 5 bases and J lost 10; bases outside the gene matches: 10. Per the germline V gene, CDR1 is MNHEY and CDR2 is SVGEGT. The CDR3: CASSGSTGGEGAFF. DNA for the CDR3: TGTGCCAGCAGTGGCTCGACAGGGGGCGAGGGAGCTTTCTTT.

This sequence joins TRBV5-1 and TRBJ1-5; tentatively, D is TRBD1 (5 bases). With 0 bases removed from V and 2 bases from J, the gap between germline ends came to 9 bases. The germline CDR1 and CDR2 sequences are SGHRS and YFSETQ. The CDR3 contains 15 residues. CDR3 in DNA: TGCGCCAGCAGCTTGGATGGGGCGGGCAATCAGCCCCAGCATTTT. It encodes CASSLDGAGNQPQHF.

The V call is TRBV12-3 or TRBV12-4, the J call TRBJ1-2; TRBD1 aligns across 8 bases. The CDR3 extends over 13 amino acids. The V segment lost 6 bases and the J segment 4 bases; nucleotides outside the gene matches: 4. CDR3 amino acids: CASRVGTGYGYTF. In nucleotides, the CDR3 is TGTGCCAGCAGAGTCGGGACAGGCTATGGCTACACCTTC.

A single count supports this clone. The genes are TRBV11-2 and TRBJ2-7; no reliable D call. Germline CDR1 reads SGHAT; CDR2 reads FQNNGV. V was shortened by 1 base and J by 7 bases, with 5 bases between the two germline ends. The CDR3 has 11 amino acids. The DNA of the CDR3 is TGTGCCAGCAGCTTAGCCCAGGAGCAGTACTTC. Residues: CASSLAQEQYF. Together with reference TRBV11-2 and TRBJ2-7, the CDR3 gives the full variable domain: EAGVAQSPRYKIIEKRQSVAFWCNPISGHATLYWYQQILGQGPKLLIQFQNNGVVDDSQLPKDRFSAERLKGVDSTLKIQPAKLEDSAVYLCASSLAQEQYFGPGTRLTVT.

This chain links TRBV7-3 with TRBJ2-1; 7 bases are a match to TRBD2. V dropped 4 bases and J dropped 5; count of bases not matched to a gene: 2. The CDR3 covers 13 residues. Germline CDR1 reads SGHTA; CDR2 reads FQGTGA. The CDR3 loop is CASSSGTNNEQFF. The CDR3 DNA sequence: TGTGCCAGCAGCTCCGGGACTAACAATGAGCAGTTCTTC.

The chain uses TRBV5-4 and TRBJ1-6, with 8 bases aligning to TRBD1. Germline CDR1 is SGHNT and CDR2 is YYREEE (reference sequence). This CDR3 comprises 16 residues. Trimming took 4 bases from V and 7 from J; bases not matched to a gene: 10. CDR3 nucleotide sequence: TGTGCCAGCAGCCCACAGGGGGGAGGGAAGAATTCACCCCTCCACTTT. It is translated as CASSPQGGGKNSPLHF.

The V and J genes are TRBV5-1 and TRBJ1-1, with D perhaps matching TRBD1 (5 bases). The CDR3 length is 13 residues. V was pared by 7 bases and J by 1 base, with 11 bases between. The germline gives CDR1 SGHRS, CDR2 YFSETQ. The CDR3 sequence: CASRQGTNTEAFF. The DNA for the CDR3 is TGCGCCAGCCGGCAGGGCACGAACACTGAAGCTTTCTTT. Looking up the rest from reference TRBV5-1 and TRBJ1-1 gives the full variable domain: KAGVTQTPRYLIKTRGQQVTLSCSPISGHRSVSWYQQTPGQGLQFLFEYFSETQRNKGNFPGRFSGRQFSNSRSEMNVSTLELGDSALYLCASRQGTNTEAFFGQGTRLTVV.